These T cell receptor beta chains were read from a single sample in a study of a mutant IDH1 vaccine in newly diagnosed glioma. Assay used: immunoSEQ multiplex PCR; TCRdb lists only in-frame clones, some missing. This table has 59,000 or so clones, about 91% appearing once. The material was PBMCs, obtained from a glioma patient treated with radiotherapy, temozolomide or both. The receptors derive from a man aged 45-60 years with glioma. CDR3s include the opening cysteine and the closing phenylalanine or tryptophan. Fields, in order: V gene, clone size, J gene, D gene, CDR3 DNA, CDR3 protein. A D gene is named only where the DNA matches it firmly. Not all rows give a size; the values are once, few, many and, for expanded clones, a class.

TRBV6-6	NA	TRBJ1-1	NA	TGTGCCAGCATTGCAGGTTGGGAGACTGAAGCTTTCTTT	CASIAGWETEAFF
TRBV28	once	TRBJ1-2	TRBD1	TGTGCCAGCAGCGAGACAGGGAGGGATGGCTACACCTTC	CASSETGRDGYTF
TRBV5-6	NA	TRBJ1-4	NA	TGTGCCAGCAGCTATGGAGGCGGAGCAACTAATGAAAAACTGTTTTTT	CASSYGGGATNEKLFF
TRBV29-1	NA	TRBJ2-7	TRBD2	TGCAGCGTTGTGTCAGGACTAGCGGGCCGCTCCTACGAGCAGTACTTC	CSVVSGLAGRSYEQYF
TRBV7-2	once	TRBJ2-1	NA	TGTGCCAGCAGCTCCCGACCGAGCTCCTACAATGAGCAGTTCTTC	CASSSRPSSYNEQFF
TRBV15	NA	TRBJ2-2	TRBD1	TGTGCCACCAGCAGAGATCCGGGACAGGGGAACACCGGGGAGCTGTTTTTT	CATSRDPGQGNTGELFF
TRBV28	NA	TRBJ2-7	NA	TGTGCCGCCAGGAACCCCTACGAGCAGTACTTC	CAARNPYEQYF
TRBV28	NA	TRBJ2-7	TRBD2	TGTGCCAGCAGTTTTAGCGGGAGTTCCTACGAGCAGTACTTC	CASSFSGSSYEQYF
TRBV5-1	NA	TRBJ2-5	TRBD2	TGCGCCAGCAGCTTCGGGAGGGGGTCTAGCGAGACCCAGTACTTC	CASSFGRGSSETQYF
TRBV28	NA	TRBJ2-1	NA	TGTGCCAGCAGTTTAGGTCCCCCGGGCAATGAGCAGTTCTTC	CASSLGPPGNEQFF
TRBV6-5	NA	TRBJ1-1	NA	TGTGCCAGCAGTTATCAGGAGAACACTGAAGCTTTCTTT	CASSYQENTEAFF
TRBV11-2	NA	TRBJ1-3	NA	TGTGCCAGCAGCTCTCCGACCCGCCCGGGACATCCCTCTGGAAACACCATATATTTT	CASSSPTRPGHPSGNTIYF
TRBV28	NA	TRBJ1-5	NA	TGTGCCAGCACCCTACAGGCAGCATATAGCAATCAGCCCCAGCATTTT	CASTLQAAYSNQPQHF
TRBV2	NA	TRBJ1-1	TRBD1	TGTGCCAGCAGTGGCCGGGACAGGGGGCGAGTCGCAGCTTTCTTT	CASSGRDRGRVAAFF
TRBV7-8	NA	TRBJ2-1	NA	TGTGCCAGCAGCTTATCATCGAGCTCCTACAATGAGCAGTTCTTC	CASSLSSSSYNEQFF
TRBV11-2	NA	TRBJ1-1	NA	TGTGCCAGCAGCTTCCGGCCGACTTTGAACACTGAAGCTTTCTTT	CASSFRPTLNTEAFF
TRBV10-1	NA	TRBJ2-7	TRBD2	TGCGCCAGCAGTGACCAGCGGGAGGGCTACGAGCAGTACTTC	CASSDQREGYEQYF
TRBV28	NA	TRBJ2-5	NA	TGTGCCAGCAGTTTCTCCACCGGCCACCAAGAGACCCAGTACTTC	CASSFSTGHQETQYF
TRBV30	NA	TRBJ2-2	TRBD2	TGTGCCTGGAGTGGTCTAGCGGTAAACACCGGGGAGCTGTTTTTT	CAWSGLAVNTGELFF
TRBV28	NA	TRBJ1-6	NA	TGTGCCAGCAGTTTCGGGGGCTCCTATAATTCACCCCTCCACTTT	CASSFGGSYNSPLHF
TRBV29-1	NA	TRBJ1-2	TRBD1	TGCAGCGTTCGACAGGGGGCTATCAGTGGCTACACCTTC	CSVRQGAISGYTF
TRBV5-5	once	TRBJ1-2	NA	TGTGCCAGCAGCTTGGCCATCTGGGCTAACTATGGCTACACCTTC	CASSLAIWANYGYTF
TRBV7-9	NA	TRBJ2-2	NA	TGTGCCAGCAGCTTTGGGGGGATCAACACCGGGGAGCTGTTTTTT	CASSFGGINTGELFF
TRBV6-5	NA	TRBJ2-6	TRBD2	TGTGCCAGCAGTTGGGGGGGGGACCCTGGGGCCAACGTCCTGACTTTC	CASSWGGDPGANVLTF
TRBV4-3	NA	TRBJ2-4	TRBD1	TGCGCCAGCAGCCAGGCCCCGGGACAGAAAAACATTCAGTACTTC	CASSQAPGQKNIQYF
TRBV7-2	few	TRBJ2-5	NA	TGTGCCAGCAGCTCGGGACAACCCGGGGAAGAGACCCAGTACTTC	CASSSGQPGEETQYF
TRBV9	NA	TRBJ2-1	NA	TGTGCCAGCAGCGTAGACCCACCCGGGACAGAGCAGTTCTTC	CASSVDPPGTEQFF
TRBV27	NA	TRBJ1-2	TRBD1	TGTGCCAGCAGTTTATTTTCAGGGGGCGAAACATCTAACTATGGCTACACCTTC	CASSLFSGGETSNYGYTF
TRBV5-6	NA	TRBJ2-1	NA	TGTGCCAGCAGCCCGACGGGACTTTACAATGAGCAGTTCTTC	CASSPTGLYNEQFF
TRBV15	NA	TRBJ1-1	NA	TGTGCCACCAGCAGAGATGGGATAAACACTGAAGCTTTCTTT	CATSRDGINTEAFF
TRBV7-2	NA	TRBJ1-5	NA	TGTGCCAGCAGCTTAGCGGGAAGGGACTATAGCAATCAGCCCCAGCATTTT	CASSLAGRDYSNQPQHF
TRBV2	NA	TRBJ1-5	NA	TGTGCCAGCAGGAGGGTTGGAGGTCAGCCCCAGCATTTT	CASRRVGGQPQHF
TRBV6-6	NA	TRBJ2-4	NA	TGTGCCAGCAGGGCCTCGGAGTGGGGGAAAAACATTCAGTACTTC	CASRASEWGKNIQYF
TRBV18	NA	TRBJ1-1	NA	TGTGCCAGCTCACCACAGGGGAGCGGGACTGAAGCTTTCTTT	CASSPQGSGTEAFF
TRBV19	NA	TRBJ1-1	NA	TGTGCCAGTAGCCTTCAGAGTTTGAACACTGAAGCTTTCTTT	CASSLQSLNTEAFF
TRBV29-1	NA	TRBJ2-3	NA	TGCAGCGTGGGGGATACGCAGTATTTT	CSVGDTQYF
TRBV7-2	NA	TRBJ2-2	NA	TGTGCCAGCAGCTCCGGCAAAACCGGGGAGCTGTTTTTT	CASSSGKTGELFF
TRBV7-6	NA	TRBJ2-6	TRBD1	TGTGCCAGCAGCACTCCGGGACAGGGCCGCTCTGGGGCCAACGTCCTGACTTTC	CASSTPGQGRSGANVLTF
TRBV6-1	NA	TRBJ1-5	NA	TGTGCCAGCAGTGAGCTTAGCAATCAGCCCCAGCATTTT	CASSELSNQPQHF
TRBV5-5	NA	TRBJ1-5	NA	TGTGCCAGCAGCCGATACAGGGTGCGGGATCAGCCCCAGCATTTT	CASSRYRVRDQPQHF
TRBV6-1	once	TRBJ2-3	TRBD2	TGTGCCAGCCATCGACTAGCGGGGGGCACAGATACGCAGTATTTT	CASHRLAGGTDTQYF
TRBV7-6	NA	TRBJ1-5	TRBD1	TGTGCCAGCAGCTCAGACAGGGTTGAGAACAATCAGCCCCAGCATTTT	CASSSDRVENNQPQHF
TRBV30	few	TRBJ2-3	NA	TGTGCCTGGAGTGTAGGCGCCAGCAGCACAGATACGCAGTATTTT	CAWSVGASSTDTQYF
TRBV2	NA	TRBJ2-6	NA	TGTGCCAGCAGATGGGGGGGCCGGACGGGCTCTGGGGCCAACGTCCTGACTTTC	CASRWGGRTGSGANVLTF
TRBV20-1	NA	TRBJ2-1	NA	TGCAGTGCCAACGGCTCCAATGAGCAGTTCTTC	CSANGSNEQFF
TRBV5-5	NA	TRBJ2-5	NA	TGTGCCAGCAGCTTGAGGGCCGGGGGACAAGAGACCCAGTACTTC	CASSLRAGGQETQYF
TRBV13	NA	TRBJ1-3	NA	TGTGCCAGCAGCTACGGGACCGCTGGAAACACCATATATTTT	CASSYGTAGNTIYF
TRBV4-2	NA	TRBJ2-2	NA	TGTGCCAGCAGCCGATCAGGACCGGGGGAGCTGTTTTTT	CASSRSGPGELFF
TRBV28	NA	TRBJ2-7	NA	TGTGCCAGCAGTCCAGCAGGGTACCCCTACGAGCAGTACTTC	CASSPAGYPYEQYF
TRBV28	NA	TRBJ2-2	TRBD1	TGTGCCAGCAGCCCTAACCCCCGGGACAGGGGGCGCACCGGGGAGCTGTTTTTT	CASSPNPRDRGRTGELFF
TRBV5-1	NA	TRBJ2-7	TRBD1	TGCGCCAGCAGCGGGGGGACAGGTAAGGTCAACGAGCAGTACTTC	CASSGGTGKVNEQYF
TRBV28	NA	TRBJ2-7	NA	TGTGCCAGCAACTCCGTTAGCGCCCACTCCTACGAGCAGTACTTC	CASNSVSAHSYEQYF
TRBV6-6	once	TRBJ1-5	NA	TGTGCCAGCAGCGTCAATCAGCCCCAGCATTTT	CASSVNQPQHF
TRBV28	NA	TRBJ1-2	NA	TGTGCCAGCAGTTTAAATGGCTACACCTTC	CASSLNGYTF